The clone carrying this TCR beta chain was detected many times. The source material, RNA transcripts, was used to amplify TCR beta CDR3 regions. The HTBI primer set served for first-round RT-PCR of the TCR CDR3. TCRdb analysed the multiplex PCR reads with MiXCR anew, one entry per CDR3 protein. The sample contains 600,000 to 800,000 distinct CDR3 sequences, 35% of which appear only once. The sample belongs to a study of T cells in Graves' hyperthyroidism and ophthalmopathy. CDR3 length: 14 residues. V gave up 6 bases and J gave up 1 base, with 12 bases separating them. The rearrangement uses TRBV12-3 or TRBV12-4 and TRBJ1-1, with D unclear. Sequencing used blood. The receptor was isolated from a woman aged 40 to 50 with Graves' hyperthyroidism. The chain's CDR3 is CASRTWQQNTEAFF. CDR3 in DNA: TGTGCCAGCAGAACTTGGCAACAGAACACTGAAGCTTTCTTT.